This T cell receptor (beta chain) derives from a study of glioma-infiltrating T cells after dendritic cell vaccination. This clone was counted a few times. Its antigen is unknown. Time point given: after dendritic cell vaccination, including at tumor progression/relapse. No glioblastoma patient carried an isocitrate dehydrogenase mutation. Points from the study as a whole: Estimated pretreatment TIL content predicted outcome after dendritic cell vaccination. Few patients contributed both blood and tumor specimens.

Primers: 60 V beta forward and 13 J beta reverse. Sequenced by immunoSEQ multiplex PCR; TCRdb stores in-frame clones only, minus some. The sample has roughly 100,000 clones, about four fifths seen once. This CDR3 comprises 16 residues. Germline CDR1 and CDR2: SNHLY and FYNNEI. The V and J ends lost 2 bases and 0 bases respectively, with 11 bases between them. The chain couples TRBV2 to TRBJ1-3, with no clear D. The specimen was blood, collected after dendritic cell vaccination. The sequence was collected from a human donor with glioblastoma. The CDR3 nucleotides read TGTGCCAGCAGTGAACGGGTCCGCAGCTCTGGAAACACCATATATTTT. Protein: CASSERVRSSGNTIYF. The whole variable domain, filled in from reference TRBV2 and TRBJ1-3, reads EPEVTQTPSHQVTQMGQEVILRCVPISNHLYFYWYRQILGQKVEFLVSFYNNEISEKSEIFDDQFSVERPDGSNFTLKIRSTKLEDSAMYFCASSERVRSSGNTIYFGEGSWLTVV.